This TCR beta chain was profiled in a study of patients with pleural tuberculosis. TCRdb re-analysed the reads in MiXCR, keeping a single row per CDR3 protein. The sample lists 45,000 to 60,000 distinct CDR3 sequences; about 6.8% were seen once. V was clipped by 4 bases and J by 0 bases, with 9 bases between them. Germline-derived CDR1 and CDR2 are LGHDT and YNNKEL (reference sequence). The CDR3 runs to 14 residues. This clonotype was found many times. This sequence joins TRBV3-1 and TRBJ1-1; a weak D match, TRBD1 (6 bases). The TCR originated in a human donor with pleural tuberculosis. In nucleotides, the CDR3 is TGTGCCAGCAGCCTAGGACAGATGAACACTGAAGCTTTCTTT. Protein: CASSLGQMNTEAFF.